Below are 7 T cell receptor beta chains sequenced from a single sample in a study of blood T cell repertoires in COVID-19. Assay: immunoSEQ multiplex PCR; the TCRdb copy retains only in-frame clones and omits some. Here the sample spans over 200,000 clones, around 85% being singletons. Sequencing input: PBMCs or T cells enriched from blood (not recorded which). These receptors came from a man in his forties or fifties who had recovered from COVID-19.

V is TRBV7-2 and J is TRBJ2-6; a weak D match, TRBD2 (7 bases). Trimming took off 5 bases at V and 3 bases at J, with 17 bases between the two ends. The CDR3 runs to 17 residues. The germline CDR1 and CDR2 sequences are SGHTA and FQGNSA. The CDR3 is CASSPERGGRGANVLTF. Written as DNA, the CDR3 is TGTGCCAGCAGCCCTGAGAGGGGGGGCCGTGGGGCCAACGTCCTGACTTTC.

The chain uses TRBV19 and TRBJ2-3; 7 nucleotides align to TRBD1. CDR3 length: 16 residues. CDR1 and CDR2 from the germline V gene are LNHDA and SQIVND (reference sequence). J was trimmed by 2 bases and V by 3 bases; bases with no gene match: 8. The CDR3 bases are TGTGCCAGTAGTATCGAGGGGACAGATTACACAGATACGCAGTATTTT. It translates to CASSIEGTDYTDTQYF.

This clone has more than one count but fewer than ten. The rearrangement joins TRBV7-9 to TRBJ2-7; D call uncertain. Germline CDR1 is SEHNR and CDR2 is FQNEAQ (reference sequence). V lost 1 base and J lost 7, with 11 bases in between. This CDR3 region has 13 residues. The CDR3 DNA reads as TGTGCCAGCAGCTTAGACGGGTTTGGGGAGCAGTACTTC. Protein product: CASSLDGFGEQYF. The full variable domain, its missing parts supplied by reference TRBV7-9 and TRBJ2-7, is DTGVSQNPRHKITKRGQNVTFRCDPISEHNRLYWYRQTLGQGPEFLTYFQNEAQLEKSRLLSDRFSAERPKGSFSTLEIQRTEQGDSAMYLCASSLDGFGEQYFGPGTRLTVT.

The chain is built from TRBV5-4 and TRBJ2-2; D not certain. The CDR3 runs 15 residues. Germline-derived CDR1 and CDR2 are SGHNT and YYREEE (reference sequence). V was clipped by 3 bases and J by 1 base, with 10 bases between them. For the CDR3, the DNA is TGTGCCAGCAGCTCGGCCGGAGTGAACACCGGGGAGCTGTTTTTT. The encoded protein is CASSSAGVNTGELFF.

The rearrangement joins TRBV5-4 to TRBJ1-3; D perhaps matches TRBD1 (6 bases). The CDR3 loop spans 16 amino acids. Germline loops: CDR1 SGHNT, CDR2 YYREEE (reference sequence). Deletions cut 4 bases from V and 0 bases from J, with 14 bases between. CDR3 nucleotides: TGTGCCAGCAGCGACGGACAGCCGAGCTCTGGAAACACCATATATTTT. The encoded protein is CASSDGQPSSGNTIYF. The full variable domain, with the rest looked up from reference TRBV5-4 and TRBJ1-3, is ETGVTQSPTHLIKTRGQQVTLRCSSQSGHNTVSWYQQALGQGPQFIFQYYREEENGRGNFPPRFSGLQFPNYSSELNVNALELDDSALYLCASSDGQPSSGNTIYFGEGSWLTVV.

V is TRBV7-8 and J is TRBJ1-1; possible D gene TRBD1, 5 bases. V lost 2 bases and J lost 4, with 14 bases in between. Per germline, CDR1 SGHVS and CDR2 FQNEAQ. CDR3 length: 15 residues. CDR3 residues: CASSLLSARGTEAFF. The CDR3 nucleotides read TGTGCCAGCAGCTTATTATCTGCAAGGGGCACTGAAGCTTTCTTT.

This chain uses TRBV4-1 with TRBJ2-7; 10 bases fit TRBD2. CDR3 size: 14 residues. V lost 1 base, J lost 4 bases, and 1 base stayed unmatched. The germline gives CDR1 MGHRA, CDR2 YSYEKL. Written as DNA, the CDR3 is TGCGCCAGCAGCCAAGGACTAGCGGGTTACGAGCAGTACTTC. Protein sequence: CASSQGLAGYEQYF.